A selection of T cell receptor beta chains follows, all from one sample in a study of blood T cell repertoires in COVID-19. The assay was immunoSEQ multiplex PCR, and TCRdb's table has in-frame clones only and misses some. Of 310,000 or so clones listed, approximately 91% were seen once; the top ten hold 2.2%. Sequencing input: peripheral blood. The receptors here all came from a woman in her twenties or thirties with COVID-19, enrolled during active disease. The CDR3 runs from the conserved cysteine through the conserved F or W. Fields, in order: V gene, clone size, D gene, J gene, CDR3 protein, CDR3 DNA. D genes are given only for firm matches. Clone size is given for some rows only: seen once, a few or many times, or a class if the clone is expanded.

TRBV2	.	TRBD2	TRBJ2-3	CASSVGLAGGDTQYF	TGTGCCAGCAGTGTAGGACTAGCGGGAGGTGATACGCAGTATTTT
TRBV5-4	.	.	TRBJ2-1	CASSALSNEQFF	TGTGCCAGCAGCGCCCTATCCAATGAGCAGTTCTTC
TRBV28	.	.	TRBJ1-2	CASSLSGALGYTF	TGTGCCAGCAGTTTATCAGGGGCCCTTGGCTACACCTTC
TRBV4-2	.	TRBD1	TRBJ2-2	CASSQKKPGQGHTGELFF	TGTGCCAGCAGCCAAAAAAAGCCCGGACAGGGTCACACCGGGGAGCTGTTTTTT
TRBV5-1	.	.	TRBJ1-2	CASSLEKAAYGYTF	TGCGCCAGCAGCTTGGAGAAAGCCGCCTATGGCTACACCTTC
TRBV2	.	TRBD2	TRBJ2-7	CASSDGPSGRNEQYF	TGTGCCAGCAGTGACGGGCCTAGCGGGAGAAACGAGCAGTACTTC
TRBV28	.	.	TRBJ2-7	CASSPYRESYEQYF	TGTGCCAGCAGCCCTTACAGGGAGTCCTACGAGCAGTACTTC
TRBV13	.	.	TRBJ1-1	CASRRGEQMNTEAFF	TGTGCCAGCAGGCGGGGTGAGCAGATGAACACTGAAGCTTTCTTT
TRBV6-5	once	TRBD1	TRBJ1-1	CASSYSGQANTEAFF	TGTGCCAGCAGTTACTCCGGACAGGCGAACACTGAAGCTTTCTTT
TRBV18	.	.	TRBJ1-4	CASSPTTVNEKLFF	TGTGCCAGCTCACCCACCACAGTAAATGAAAAACTGTTTTTT
TRBV9	.	.	TRBJ2-2	CASSGDRSTGELFF	TGTGCCAGCAGCGGTGACAGATCCACCGGGGAGCTGTTTTTT
TRBV23-1	.	.	TRBJ2-1	CASSQYEGRSSYNEQFF	TGCGCCAGCAGTCAATACGAGGGCAGGAGCTCCTACAATGAGCAGTTCTTC
TRBV5-1	.	.	TRBJ1-1	CASSLGQDTEAFF	TGCGCCAGCAGCTTGGGCCAGGACACTGAAGCTTTCTTT
TRBV2	.	TRBD2	TRBJ2-2	CASRKREVHTGELFF	TGTGCCAGCAGGAAGCGGGAGGTACATACCGGGGAGCTGTTTTTT
TRBV29-1	.	TRBD1	TRBJ1-6	CSVARDSNSPLHF	TGCAGCGTTGCCAGGGACAGTAATTCACCCCTCCACTTT
TRBV12-5	once	TRBD1	TRBJ2-1	CASGSTQGDSYNEQFF	TGTGCTAGTGGCTCCACACAGGGGGACTCCTACAATGAGCAGTTCTTC
TRBV7-9	.	TRBD2	TRBJ2-3	CASSLGLAGETDTQYF	TGTGCCAGCAGCTTAGGACTAGCGGGTGAGACAGATACGCAGTATTTT
TRBV19	.	.	TRBJ2-2	CASSPSGLAGELFF	TGTGCCAGTAGTCCGAGCGGGTTGGCCGGGGAGCTGTTTTTT
TRBV9	.	TRBD2	TRBJ2-1	CASSAGTSLNNEQFF	TGTGCCAGCAGCGCCGGGACTAGTCTTAACAATGAGCAGTTCTTC
TRBV29-1	.	TRBD1	TRBJ1-2	CSVDPGQGAMGYTF	TGCAGCGTTGACCCGGGACAGGGCGCCATGGGCTACACCTTC
TRBV11-2	once	.	TRBJ2-5	CASSLIGRADQETQYF	TGTGCCAGCAGCTTAATAGGGCGGGCCGATCAAGAGACCCAGTACTTC
TRBV5-1	.	.	TRBJ1-1	CASSWGENTEAFF	TGCGCCAGCAGCTGGGGGGAGAACACTGAAGCTTTCTTT
TRBV19	.	.	TRBJ2-7	CASSITTGISSPYEQYF	TGTGCCAGTAGTATTACTACAGGCATATCCTCTCCCTACGAGCAGTACTTC
TRBV5-1	.	.	TRBJ2-7	CASSPNSGYEQYF	TGCGCCAGCAGTCCTAACTCGGGGTACGAGCAGTACTTC
TRBV19	.	.	TRBJ2-3	CASSILQASTDTQYF	TGTGCCAGTAGTATCCTCCAGGCGAGCACAGATACGCAGTATTTT
TRBV5-4	.	TRBD1	TRBJ1-2	CASSLAGTGGYTF	TGTGCCAGCAGCTTGGCCGGGACAGGAGGCTACACCTTC
TRBV19	.	.	TRBJ1-5	CASKIGGDYSNQPQHF	TGTGCCAGTAAAATCGGGGGGGACTATAGCAATCAGCCCCAGCATTTT
TRBV15	few	.	TRBJ2-7	CATSRVRQASYEQYF	TGTGCCACCAGCAGAGTTAGGCAGGCTTCCTACGAGCAGTACTTC
TRBV9	.	TRBD1	TRBJ1-1	CASSATGTGGSEAFF	TGTGCCAGCAGCGCTACCGGGACAGGAGGTTCTGAAGCTTTCTTT
TRBV5-1	.	.	TRBJ1-1	CASSIGTLNTEAFF	TGCGCCAGCAGCATCGGGACACTGAACACTGAAGCTTTCTTT
TRBV19	.	TRBD1	TRBJ1-2	CASSPRQGPSYGYTF	TGTGCCAGTAGTCCAAGACAGGGGCCTAGCTATGGCTACACCTTC
TRBV18	.	.	TRBJ2-7	CASSPPDNYEQYF	TGTGCCAGCTCACCCCCGGACAACTACGAGCAGTACTTC
TRBV9	once	TRBD1	TRBJ1-1	CASSASGQGKNTEAFF	TGTGCCAGCAGCGCCTCGGGACAGGGAAAGAACACTGAAGCTTTCTTT
TRBV11-3	.	TRBD1	TRBJ2-1	CASSSTGGKTSYNEQFF	TGTGCCAGCAGCTCGACAGGGGGCAAAACCTCCTACAATGAGCAGTTCTTC
TRBV5-1	.	TRBD2	TRBJ2-1	CASSLAYGSGALRNPYNEQFF	TGCGCCAGCAGCTTGGCCTATGGTAGCGGGGCCCTTCGAAACCCCTACAATGAGCAGTTCTTC
TRBV2	.	TRBD1	TRBJ1-3	CASSKQQTGMRSNTIYF	TGTGCCAGCAGTAAACAACAGACAGGGATGAGGAGCAACACCATATATTTT
TRBV2	.	.	TRBJ2-7	CASSEYKGGEQYF	TGTGCCAGCAGTGAATACAAGGGAGGCGAGCAGTACTTC
TRBV3-1/TRBV3-2	.	.	TRBJ2-3	CASSPDSDTQYF	TGTGCCAGCAGCCCAGACTCCGATACGCAGTATTTT
TRBV15	.	.	TRBJ1-2	CATSAEAGRHGYTF	TGTGCCACCAGCGCGGAGGCCGGGCGACATGGCTACACCTTC
TRBV5-1	few	TRBD1	TRBJ2-1	CASSSGQGAGNEQFF	TGCGCCAGCAGCTCGGGACAGGGAGCTGGCAATGAGCAGTTCTTC
TRBV28	.	.	TRBJ1-2	CASRHPVEGYGYTF	TGTGCCAGCAGGCATCCAGTAGAGGGCTATGGCTACACCTTC
TRBV2	.	TRBD1	TRBJ1-5	CASRAQGLHNQPQHF	TGTGCCAGCAGAGCACAGGGGCTCCACAATCAGCCCCAGCATTTT
TRBV7-8	.	TRBD2	TRBJ2-7	CASSLESGSGAYEQYF	TGTGCCAGCAGCCTAGAAAGCGGGAGCGGGGCCTACGAGCAGTACTTC
TRBV7-3	.	TRBD1	TRBJ1-2	CASSTTGGAGYTF	TGTGCCAGCAGCACGACAGGGGGCGCCGGCTACACCTTC
TRBV28	.	.	TRBJ1-2	CASSSTGIQRGYTF	TGTGCCAGCAGTTCTACAGGGATTCAACGAGGCTACACCTTC
TRBV29-1	.	.	TRBJ2-1	CSVDRGSPNEQFF	TGCAGCGTTGACCGGGGTTCCCCAAATGAGCAGTTCTTC
TRBV27	.	TRBD2	TRBJ2-1	CASSSTKAGTYNEQFF	TGTGCCAGCAGTTCAACAAAAGCGGGGACTTACAATGAGCAGTTCTTC
TRBV28	.	.	TRBJ1-2	CASSLAGQNYGYTF	TGTGCCAGCAGTTTGGCCGGACAGAACTATGGCTACACCTTC
TRBV7-2	.	.	TRBJ2-3	CASSLVGSSLGTDTQYF	TGTGCCAGCAGCTTAGTCGGGTCTAGCTTAGGTACAGATACGCAGTATTTT
TRBV19	.	TRBD1	TRBJ2-3	CASSPGGATPNTQYF	TGTGCCAGTAGTCCAGGGGGCGCGACTCCTAATACGCAGTATTTT
TRBV11-2	.	.	TRBJ2-7	CASSLERGLDEQYF	TGTGCCAGCAGCTTAGAAAGGGGTCTCGACGAGCAGTACTTC
TRBV28	.	.	TRBJ2-7	CASSLRTISYEQYF	TGTGCCAGCAGTCTCAGGACAATCTCCTACGAGCAGTACTTC
TRBV7-2	.	.	TRBJ1-2	CASSPQSRDFYGYTF	TGTGCCAGCAGCCCCCAATCCCGGGACTTCTATGGCTACACCTTC